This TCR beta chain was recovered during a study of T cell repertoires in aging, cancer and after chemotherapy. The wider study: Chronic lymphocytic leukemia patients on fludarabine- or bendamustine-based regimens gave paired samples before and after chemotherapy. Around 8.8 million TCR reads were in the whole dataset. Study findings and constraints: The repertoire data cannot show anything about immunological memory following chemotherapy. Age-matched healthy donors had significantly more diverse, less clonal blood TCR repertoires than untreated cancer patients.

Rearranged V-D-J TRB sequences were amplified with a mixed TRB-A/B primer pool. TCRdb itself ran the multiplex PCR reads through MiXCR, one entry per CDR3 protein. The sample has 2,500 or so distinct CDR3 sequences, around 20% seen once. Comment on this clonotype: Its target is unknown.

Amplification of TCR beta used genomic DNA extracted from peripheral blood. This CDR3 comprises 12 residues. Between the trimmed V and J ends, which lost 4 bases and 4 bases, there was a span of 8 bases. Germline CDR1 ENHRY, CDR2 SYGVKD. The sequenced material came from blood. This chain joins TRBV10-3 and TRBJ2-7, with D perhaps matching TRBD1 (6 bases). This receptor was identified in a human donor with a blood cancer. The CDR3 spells CAISGGGYEQYF. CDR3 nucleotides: TGTGCCATCAGTGGAGGGGGATACGAGCAGTACTTC.